Following are 4 T cell receptor beta chains from one sample sequenced in a study of identical twins. TCRdb called the 5' RACE reads again in MiXCR, with one record for every CDR3 protein. The table has roughly 250,000 distinct CDR3 sequences, approximately 7.3% seen once. The same specimen was also included in a second study, on yellow fever vaccine responses in identical twins.

Specimen: CD8+ T cells sorted from blood. The receptors originated from a young woman in good health.

This clonotype was counted between two and nine times. The J gene is TRBJ2-1, the V gene TRBV7-9; D ambiguous. Germline CDR1 SEHNR, CDR2 FQNEAQ (reference sequence). This CDR3 comprises 14 residues. Deletions cut 2 bases from V and 4 bases from J, with 9 bases between. CDR3 DNA sequence: TGTGCCAGCAGCTTACTCCTAGAATACAATGAGCAGTTCTTC. Translated, it gives CASSLLLEYNEQFF.

V gene TRBV15 combines with J gene TRBJ2-7; D assignment may be TRBD1 or TRBD2 (6 bases each). Deletions cut 5 bases from V and 1 base from J, with 12 bases between. CDR1 and CDR2 (germline): LNHNV, YYDKDF (reference sequence). CDR3 length equals 14 residues. The CDR3 spells CATSSGAGSYEQYF. DNA for the CDR3: TGTGCCACCAGCTCGGGGGCCGGTTCCTACGAGCAGTACTTC. Together with reference TRBV15 and TRBJ2-7, the CDR3 gives the full variable domain: DAMVIQNPRYQVTQFGKPVTLSCSQTLNHNVMYWYQQKSSQAPKLLFHYYDKDFNNEADTPDNFQSRRPNTSFCFLDIRSPGLGDTAMYLCATSSGAGSYEQYFGPGTRLTVT.

The chain employs TRBV5-1 and TRBJ2-5, with D perhaps TRBD1 or TRBD2 (5 bases each). The CDR3 has 18 amino acids. Germline V lookup: CDR1 SGHRS, CDR2 YFSETQ. The ends were cut back, 4 bases at V and 5 bases at J, with 27 bases in the middle. The CDR3 reads CASSEPEGRKGHKETQYF. CDR3 DNA: TGCGCCAGCAGCGAACCAGAGGGGCGGAAGGGCCACAAGGAGACCCAGTACTTC.

This clonotype showed up many times. As DNA, the CDR3 is TGTGCCACCAGCAGAGATGTAACAGGGGCCGCCCAAGAGACCCAGTACTTC. Amino acids: CATSRDVTGAAQETQYF. V usage is TRBV15 and J usage is TRBJ2-5, with 7 bases that match TRBD1. The CDR3 has 17 amino acids. Germline loops: CDR1 LNHNV, CDR2 YYDKDF (reference sequence). The V segment lost 0 bases and the J segment 1 base; nucleotides outside the gene matches: 8.